These 4 T cell receptor beta chains originate from one sample sequenced in a study of T cell clones after liver transplantation. The data were produced by immunoSEQ multiplex PCR, yet TCRdb's version contains in-frame clones alone and is incomplete. This sample carries nearly 55,000 clones, about 88% of them seen once, and the ten largest clones take around 8.7%. The input for sequencing was CD4+ T cells from blood, taken before liver transplant. These receptors came from a human donor who received a liver transplant.

This chain connects TRBV7-9 to TRBJ2-1, with TRBD2 matching 8 bases. CDR3 size: 15 residues. V lost 5 bases, J lost 7 bases, and 10 bases stayed unmatched. CDR1 is SEHNR, CDR2 FQNEAQ, per germline (reference sequence). Here the CDR3 DNA reads TGTGCCAGCAGCCGGCCCGGGAGGGTCGGGAATGAGCAGTTCTTC. Amino acid sequence: CASSRPGRVGNEQFF.

This chain joins TRBV4-3 and TRBJ1-1, with TRBD1 as a possible D gene (6 bases). The CDR3 totals 14 residues. The V end lost 4 bases, the J end lost 6 bases, and 15 bases lay between the germline ends. Germline V gives CDR1 LGHNA, CDR2 YSLEER. The CDR3 region has the DNA TGCGCCAGCAGCCGGCGCGGGGGCGACGCTGAAGCTTTCTTT. Translating gives CASSRRGGDAEAFF.

The chain employs TRBV5-4 and TRBJ2-1, with TRBD2 matching over 10 bases. Germline V CDR1 and CDR2: SGHNT, YYREEE (reference sequence). The CDR3 is 16 amino acids. J was trimmed by 1 base and V by 4 bases; bases with no gene match: 5. CDR3 region: CASSPRTSGSYNEQFF. The CDR3 DNA reads TGTGCCAGCAGCCCCAGGACTAGCGGATCCTACAATGAGCAGTTCTTC.

The chain couples TRBV7-3 to TRBJ2-3; maybe TRBD1 (6 bases). The germline V gene has CDR1 SGHTA and CDR2 FQGTGA. V lost 2 bases to trimming and J lost 6 bases, with 12 bases between them. CDR3 length: 14 amino acids. The CDR3 DNA reads TGTGCCAGCAGCTTAGACAGGACTTTGGATACGCAGTATTTT. This translates into CASSLDRTLDTQYF.